This is a list of T cell receptor beta chains from one sample in a study of blood T cell repertoires in COVID-19. TCRdb's copy holds only in-frame clones and misses some; the assay was immunoSEQ multiplex PCR. This table holds about 130,000 clones, roughly 80% found once. The sequenced sample was peripheral blood. The source is a woman aged 50 to 65 with acute or convalescent COVID-19. Both conserved end residues are part of each CDR3. The order of the fields is V gene, J gene, clone size, D gene, CDR3 protein, CDR3 DNA. The D gene is left open where the match is weak. Part of the rows lack a size; the others show once, few, many or a class for expanded clones.

TRBV3-1/TRBV3-2	TRBJ2-2	-	TRBD2	CASSSGGPNTGELFF	TGTGCCAGCAGTAGCGGGGGACCGAACACCGGGGAGCTGTTTTTT
TRBV14	TRBJ1-2	once	TRBD1	CASSPRQGHGYTF	TGTGCCAGCAGCCCGAGACAGGGCCATGGCTACACCTTC
TRBV4-1	TRBJ2-7	-	TRBD1	CASSQETPVGQGTNTVGEQYF	TGCGCCAGCAGCCAAGAGACCCCCGTAGGACAGGGGACGAATACGGTGGGGGAGCAGTACTTC
TRBV30	TRBJ1-5	-	TRBD1	CAWSPTGGNQPQHF	TGTGCCTGGAGTCCTACAGGGGGGAATCAGCCCCAGCATTTT
TRBV9	TRBJ2-1	-	-	CASSETVLNEQFF	TGTGCCAGCAGCGAGACAGTACTGAATGAGCAGTTCTTC
TRBV10-2	TRBJ1-6	few	-	CASTGIQLPSYNSPLHF	TGCGCCAGCACCGGGATACAACTTCCATCCTATAATTCACCCCTCCACTTT
TRBV5-1	TRBJ2-1	-	TRBD1	CASSFTGGNEQFF	TGCGCCAGCAGCTTTACAGGGGGCAATGAGCAGTTCTTC
TRBV6-5	TRBJ2-2	once	-	CASSGLASNTGELFF	TGTGCCAGCAGCGGACTCGCTTCGAACACCGGGGAGCTGTTTTTT
TRBV20-1	TRBJ2-3	-	-	CSAGGTDTQYF	TGCAGTGCTGGCGGTACAGATACGCAGTATTTT
TRBV10-3	TRBJ2-7	few	-	CAISGTDSYEQYF	TGTGCCATCAGTGGGACAGATTCCTACGAGCAGTACTTC
TRBV6-2/TRBV6-3	TRBJ2-7	-	-	CASSTGSREQYF	TGTGCCAGCAGCACAGGGTCGCGCGAGCAGTACTTC
TRBV7-2	TRBJ1-2	-	-	CASSLGGATYGYTF	TGTGCCAGCAGCTTGGGGGGAGCCACCTATGGCTACACCTTC
TRBV5-6	TRBJ2-1	-	TRBD2	CASSLAAGSSGSYNEQFF	TGTGCCAGCAGCTTGGCCGCCGGGTCTAGCGGGTCCTACAATGAGCAGTTCTTC
TRBV6-6	TRBJ1-5	-	-	CASSYSGGEHQPQHF	TGTGCCAGCAGTTACTCTGGGGGCGAACATCAGCCCCAGCATTTT
TRBV5-6	TRBJ1-5	-	-	CASSLFGTQSGKPQHF	TGTGCCAGCAGCTTGTTTGGAACCCAAAGCGGGAAGCCCCAGCATTTT
TRBV23-1	TRBJ2-3	-	-	CASSQSSEVADTQYF	TGCGCCAGCAGCCAGTCGTCGGAGGTCGCAGATACGCAGTATTTT
TRBV18	TRBJ1-5	-	TRBD1	CASSATGGTQPQHF	TGTGCCAGCTCAGCAACAGGGGGCACTCAGCCCCAGCATTTT
TRBV9	TRBJ1-2	-	-	CASSIPGQYGYTF	TGTGCCAGCAGCATACCAGGACAGTATGGCTACACCTTC
TRBV4-2	TRBJ1-1	-	-	CASSQDIGGSLNTEAFF	TGTGCCAGCAGCCAAGATATTGGGGGGAGCCTGAACACTGAAGCTTTCTTT
TRBV5-1	TRBJ2-1	-	-	CASSPTQGNEQFF	TGCGCCAGCAGCCCCACACAGGGAAATGAGCAGTTCTTC
TRBV27	TRBJ2-7	-	TRBD2	CASSLRPGLADTYEQYF	TGTGCCAGCAGTTTACGCCCGGGACTAGCCGACACCTACGAGCAGTACTTC
TRBV5-1	TRBJ1-4	-	TRBD1	CASSGTGAREKLFF	TGCGCCAGCAGCGGGACAGGGGCGAGAGAAAAACTGTTTTTT
TRBV15	TRBJ1-2	-	TRBD1	CATSTSGTGYYGYTF	TGTGCCACCAGCACCAGCGGGACAGGGTACTATGGCTACACCTTC
TRBV2	TRBJ2-3	-	TRBD2	CASSWTSGGSTDTQYF	TGTGCCAGCAGTTGGACTAGCGGGGGATCCACAGATACGCAGTATTTT
TRBV2	TRBJ1-1	few	-	CASIPDTVVSEAFF	TGTGCCAGCATTCCTGACACGGTAGTCTCTGAAGCTTTCTTT
TRBV2	TRBJ1-5	-	TRBD1	CASSPGTGVFQPQHF	TGTGCCAGCAGTCCCGGGACAGGGGTTTTCCAGCCCCAGCATTTT
TRBV5-1	TRBJ2-1	once	TRBD2	CASSLGAGVSEQFF	TGCGCCAGCAGCTTGGGAGCGGGGGTTAGTGAGCAGTTCTTC
TRBV19	TRBJ1-5	-	-	CASSITLRGGNQPQHF	TGTGCCAGTAGTATAACTCTACGAGGTGGCAATCAGCCCCAGCATTTT
TRBV10-3	TRBJ1-1	once	-	CAISDPVALNTEAFF	TGTGCCATCAGTGACCCCGTGGCACTGAACACTGAAGCTTTCTTT
TRBV5-5	TRBJ1-1	once	TRBD1	CASSFGQDTRGTEAFF	TGTGCCAGCAGCTTCGGACAGGACACGCGGGGCACTGAAGCTTTCTTT
TRBV10-3	TRBJ2-3	-	TRBD2	CAISESRGVSTDTQYF	TGTGCCATCAGTGAGTCGCGGGGGGTTAGCACAGATACGCAGTATTTT
TRBV3-1/TRBV3-2	TRBJ2-7	few	-	CASSQTPGLHSYEQYF	TGTGCCAGCAGCCAGACACCGGGACTCCACTCCTACGAGCAGTACTTC
TRBV9	TRBJ2-7	-	-	CASSVGDGDFYEQYF	TGTGCCAGCAGCGTAGGGGACGGGGACTTCTACGAGCAGTACTTC
TRBV9	TRBJ1-6	few	TRBD1	CASSQGQGNSPLHF	TGTGCCAGCAGCCAGGGACAGGGCAATTCACCCCTCCACTTT
TRBV6-5	TRBJ1-1	-	TRBD1	CATKGQAHTEAFF	TGTGCCACCAAGGGACAGGCGCACACTGAAGCTTTCTTT
TRBV28	TRBJ1-1	-	TRBD1	CASSGKGDRYTEAFF	TGTGCCAGCAGTGGGAAGGGGGACAGATACACTGAAGCTTTCTTT